This T cell receptor beta chain was retrieved from a study of beta chain features in type 1 diabetes. Findings and caveats of the study: All four CD4+ subsets of Type 1 diabetes patients contained TCRB CDR3s that were moderately but significantly shorter. Equally in patients and controls, shorter templates might have been favored by PCR.

This clone was counted ten times or more. Its target is not known. The investigators reverse transcribed all of the isolated RNA, so they sequenced expressed TCRB transcripts. Using immunoSEQ multiplex PCR, the repertoire was profiled, and TCRdb retains in-frame clones only, with some absent. The sample consists of almost 350,000 clones, 7% to 10% of them appearing once. The CDR3 contains 13 residues. Per the germline V gene, CDR1 is SGHTA and CDR2 is FQGNSA. The V and J ends lost 3 bases and 1 base respectively, with 7 bases between them. V and J are TRBV7-2 and TRBJ2-7; D remains unclear. This sequence was found in a man aged 25-45 years with type 1 diabetes. Sequencing was carried out using central memory CD4+ T cells from blood. CDR3 nucleotides: TGTGCCAGCAGCTTGTACGGTTCCTACGAGCAGTACTTC. It is translated as CASSLYGSYEQYF.